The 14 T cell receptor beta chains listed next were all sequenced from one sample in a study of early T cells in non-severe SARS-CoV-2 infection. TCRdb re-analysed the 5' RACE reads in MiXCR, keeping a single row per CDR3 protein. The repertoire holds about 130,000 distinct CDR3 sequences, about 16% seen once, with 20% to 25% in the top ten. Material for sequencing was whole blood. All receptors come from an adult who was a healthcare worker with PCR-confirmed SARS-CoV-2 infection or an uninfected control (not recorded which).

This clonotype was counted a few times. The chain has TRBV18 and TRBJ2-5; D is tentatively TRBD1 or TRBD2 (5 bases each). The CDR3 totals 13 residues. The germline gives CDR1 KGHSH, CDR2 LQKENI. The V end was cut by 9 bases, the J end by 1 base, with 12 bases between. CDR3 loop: CASCTGLQETQYF. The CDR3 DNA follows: TGTGCCAGTTGTACAGGACTCCAAGAGACCCAGTACTTC.

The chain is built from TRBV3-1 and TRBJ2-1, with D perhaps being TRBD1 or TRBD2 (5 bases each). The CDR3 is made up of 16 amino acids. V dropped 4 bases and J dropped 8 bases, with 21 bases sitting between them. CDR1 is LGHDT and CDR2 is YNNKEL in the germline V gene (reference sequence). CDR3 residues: CASSRGTRILGDEQFF. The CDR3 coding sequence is TGTGCCAGCAGCCGGGGCACCAGGATTCTGGGAGATGAGCAGTTCTTC.

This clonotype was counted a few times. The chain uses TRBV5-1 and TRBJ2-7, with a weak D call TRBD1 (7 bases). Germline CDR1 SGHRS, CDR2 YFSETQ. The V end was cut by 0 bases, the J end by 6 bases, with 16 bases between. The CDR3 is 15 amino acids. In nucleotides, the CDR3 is TGCGCCAGCAGCTTGGTTGCGGGGACAGTCAGCGAGCAGTACTTC. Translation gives CASSLVAGTVSEQYF.

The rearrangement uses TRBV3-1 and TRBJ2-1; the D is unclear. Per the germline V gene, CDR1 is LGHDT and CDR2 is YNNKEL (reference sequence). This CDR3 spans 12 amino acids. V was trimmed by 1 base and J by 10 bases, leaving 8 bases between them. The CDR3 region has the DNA TGTGCCAGCAGCCAAGTTGCCCAAGAGCAGTTCTTC. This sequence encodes CASSQVAQEQFF.

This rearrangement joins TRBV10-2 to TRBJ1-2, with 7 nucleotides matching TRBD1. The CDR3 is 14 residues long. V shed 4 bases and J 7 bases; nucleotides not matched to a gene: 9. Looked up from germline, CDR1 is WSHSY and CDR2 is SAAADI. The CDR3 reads CASSGDRARGGYTF. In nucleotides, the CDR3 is TGCGCCAGCAGTGGTGACAGGGCCCGTGGTGGCTACACCTTC.

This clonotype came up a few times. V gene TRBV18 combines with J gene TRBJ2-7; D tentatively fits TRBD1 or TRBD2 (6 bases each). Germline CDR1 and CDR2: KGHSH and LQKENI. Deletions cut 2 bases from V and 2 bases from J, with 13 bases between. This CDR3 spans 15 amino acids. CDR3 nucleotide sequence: TGTGCCAGCTCACCATCCGGGGGCAAAACCTACGAGCAGTACTTC. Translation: CASSPSGGKTYEQYF. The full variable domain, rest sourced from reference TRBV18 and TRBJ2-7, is NAGVMQNPRHLVRRRGQEARLRCSPMKGHSHVYWYRQLPEEGLKFMVYLQKENIIDESGMPKERFSAEFPKEGPSILRIQQVVRGDSAAYFCASSPSGGKTYEQYFGPGTRLTVT.

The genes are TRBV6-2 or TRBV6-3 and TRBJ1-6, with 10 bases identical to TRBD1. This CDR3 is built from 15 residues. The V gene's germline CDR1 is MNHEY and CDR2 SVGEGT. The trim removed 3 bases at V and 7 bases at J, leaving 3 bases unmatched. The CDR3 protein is CASSYSGQGNSPLHF. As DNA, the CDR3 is TGTGCCAGCAGTTATTCGGGACAGGGGAATTCACCCCTCCACTTT.

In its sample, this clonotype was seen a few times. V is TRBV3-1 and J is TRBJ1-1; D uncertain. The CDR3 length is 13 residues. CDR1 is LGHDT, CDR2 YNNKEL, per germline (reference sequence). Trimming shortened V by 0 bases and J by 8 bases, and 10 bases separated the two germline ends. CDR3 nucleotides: TGTGCCAGCAGCCAAGAACCAGGAGGAGAAGCTTTCTTT. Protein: CASSQEPGGEAFF.

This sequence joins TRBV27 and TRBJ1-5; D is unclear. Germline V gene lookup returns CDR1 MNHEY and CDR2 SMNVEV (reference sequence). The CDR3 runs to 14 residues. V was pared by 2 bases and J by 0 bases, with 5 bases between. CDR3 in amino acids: CASSLTYSNQPQHF. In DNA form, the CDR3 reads TGTGCCAGCAGTTTAACCTATAGCAATCAGCCCCAGCATTTT.

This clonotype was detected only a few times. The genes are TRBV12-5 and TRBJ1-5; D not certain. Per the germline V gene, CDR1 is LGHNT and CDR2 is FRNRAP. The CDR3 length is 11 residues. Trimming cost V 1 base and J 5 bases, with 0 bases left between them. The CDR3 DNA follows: TGTGCTAGTGGTTTGGATCAGCCCCAGCATTTT. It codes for CASGLDQPQHF.

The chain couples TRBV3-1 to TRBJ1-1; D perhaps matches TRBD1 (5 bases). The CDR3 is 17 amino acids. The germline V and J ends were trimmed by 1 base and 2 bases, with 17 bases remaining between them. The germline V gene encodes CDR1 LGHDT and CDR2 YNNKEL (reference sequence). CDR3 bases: TGTGCCAGCAGCCAAGTAGCGACGATGGGGCCCAACACTGAAGCTTTCTTT. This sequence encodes CASSQVATMGPNTEAFF.

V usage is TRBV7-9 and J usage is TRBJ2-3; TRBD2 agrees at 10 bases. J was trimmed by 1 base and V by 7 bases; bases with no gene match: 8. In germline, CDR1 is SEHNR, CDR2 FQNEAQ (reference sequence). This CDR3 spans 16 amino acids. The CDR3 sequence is CASTLITSGGTDTQYF. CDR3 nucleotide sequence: TGTGCCAGCACCCTTATAACTAGCGGGGGCACAGATACGCAGTATTTT.

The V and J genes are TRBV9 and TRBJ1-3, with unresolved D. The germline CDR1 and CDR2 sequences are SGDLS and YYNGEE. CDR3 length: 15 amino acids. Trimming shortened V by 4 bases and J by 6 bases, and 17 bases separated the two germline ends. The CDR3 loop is CASSPSSRPENTIYF. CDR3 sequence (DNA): TGTGCCAGCAGCCCAAGTAGTAGGCCTGAAAACACCATATATTTT.

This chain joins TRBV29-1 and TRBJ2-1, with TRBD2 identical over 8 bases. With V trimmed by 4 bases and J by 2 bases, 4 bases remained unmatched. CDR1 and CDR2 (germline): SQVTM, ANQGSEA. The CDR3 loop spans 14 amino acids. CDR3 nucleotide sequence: TGCAGCGTTGTGGCGGGGGGCGCCTACAATGAGCAGTTCTTC. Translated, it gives CSVVAGGAYNEQFF.